This TCR beta chain was retrieved from a study of PD-L1 blockade in urothelial cancer. Notes on the study in general: At the 3-week point, tumor-associated blood clones expanded more in durable-benefit patients. Below-median pretreatment blood TCR clonality was a predictor of better survival.

A remark on this clone: The antigen is not known.

Repertoires were generated with immunoSEQ multiplex PCR, while TCRdb's copy carries only in-frame clones and drops some. The data hold some 29,000 clones, with around 87% observed a single time. Germline-derived CDR1 and CDR2 are SGHNT and YENEEA. V lost 5 bases to trimming and J lost 0 bases; unmatched junction nucleotides: 6. This CDR3 has 16 residues. This TCR was recovered from a man aged 50 to 60 with urothelial cancer. The J gene is TRBJ2-5, the V gene TRBV11-3; TRBD1 matches at 10 bases. Sequenced here: PBMCs, sampled around atezolizumab (anti-PD-L1) treatment. The CDR3 is CASSQDRGKYQETQYF. In DNA form, the CDR3 reads TGTGCCAGCAGCCAGGACAGGGGGAAGTACCAAGAGACCCAGTACTTC.